The 17 T cell receptor beta chains in this list originate from one sample, sequenced in a study of Graves' ophthalmopathy and Graves' hyperthyroidism. Amplification of TCR beta CDR3 regions used RNA transcripts. After a first-round RT-PCR with HTBI primers, a second-round multiplex PCR was run. TCRdb reanalysed the multiplex PCR reads using MiXCR and keeps one entry per CDR3 protein. In the table there are more than 1,000,000 distinct CDR3 sequences, about two fifths of which are singletons. The sequenced sample consisted of peripheral blood or thyroid tissue (not recorded which). These receptors all come from an adult man with Graves' hyperthyroidism.

This clonotype occurred a few times. The CDR3 loop is CASSLEAGETYEQYF. The DNA of the CDR3 is TGTGCCAGCAGCTTAGAGGCGGGGGAAACCTACGAGCAGTACTTC. The chain carries TRBV7-6 and TRBJ2-7; 7 nucleotides match TRBD2. CDR1 and CDR2 (germline): SGHVS, FNYEAQ. The CDR3 has 15 residues. J lost 2 bases, V lost 1 base, and 5 bases had no gene match.

This clonotype appeared many times. The chain carries TRBV29-1 and TRBJ2-2; 7 bases align to TRBD1. With 3 bases clipped from V and 6 bases from J, the junction kept 4 bases outside the gene matches. Germline CDR1 is SQVTM and CDR2 is ANQGSEA. The CDR3 spans 13 residues. CDR3 loop: CSVERDSPGELFF. The CDR3 bases are TGCAGCGTTGAGAGGGACAGCCCCGGGGAGCTGTTTTTT.

This chain uses TRBV6-1 with TRBJ1-4; D remains unclear. The length of the CDR3 is 14 residues. In germline, CDR1 is MNHNS, CDR2 SASEGT. The ends were cut back, 6 bases at V and 8 bases at J, with 16 bases in the middle. The chain's CDR3 is CASRKDPAEEKLFF. Here the CDR3 DNA reads TGTGCCAGCAGGAAAGACCCTGCGGAGGAAAAACTGTTTTTT.

V is TRBV19 and J is TRBJ2-7, with D perhaps matching TRBD2 (5 bases). The CDR3 consists of 16 residues. The ends were cut back, 7 bases at V and 6 bases at J, with 25 bases in the middle. The germline V gene encodes CDR1 LNHDA and CDR2 SQIVND (reference sequence). CDR3 loop: CASIRLLRVRLREQYF. The CDR3 DNA follows: TGTGCCAGTATAAGGCTGTTGAGGGTGAGACTTCGCGAGCAGTACTTC.

This clonotype was counted between two and nine times. The rearrangement uses TRBV13 and TRBJ2-7; the D is unclear. CDR3 length equals 15 residues. Between the trimmed V and J ends, which lost 5 bases and 3 bases, there was a span of 17 bases. Germline V lookup: CDR1 PRHDT, CDR2 FYEKMQ (reference sequence). DNA of the CDR3: TGTGCCAGCAGCGCGTTAAACGGGCCCTTCTACGAGCAGTACTTC. This codes for CASSALNGPFYEQYF.

This clonotype has ten or more counts. The chain recombines TRBV5-8 with TRBJ1-2, with unresolved D. CDR3 length: 15 residues. The germline V and J ends were trimmed by 3 bases and 3 bases, with 15 bases remaining between them. CDR1 and CDR2 (germline): SGHTS, YDEGEE. The CDR3 nucleotides read TGTGCCAGCAGCTCTTCAACCGGGATCCACTATGGCTACACCTTC. Amino acids: CASSSSTGIHYGYTF.

The rearrangement joins TRBV19 to TRBJ2-5; either TRBD1 or TRBD2 may fit D (5 bases each). V dropped 7 bases and J dropped 4 bases, with 7 bases sitting between them. The CDR3 is 11 amino acids. Germline values: CDR1 LNHDA, CDR2 SQIVND (reference sequence). The CDR3 sequence is CASTGTETQYF. The DNA for the CDR3 is TGTGCCAGTACTGGGACAGAGACCCAGTACTTC.

The V gene is TRBV20-1, the J gene TRBJ1-5; 10 bases match TRBD1. V shed 5 bases, J shed 5 bases, and the junction held 6 bases outside the gene matches. The CDR3 is 14 residues long. Germline values: CDR1 DFQATT, CDR2 SNEGSKA (reference sequence). DNA of the CDR3: TGCAGTGCTCTCGGACAGGGGGGCGATCAGCCCCAGCATTTT. Translating gives CSALGQGGDQPQHF.

CDR3 residues: CASSQGTGSMNTEAFF. Here the CDR3 DNA reads TGCGCCAGCAGCCAGGGGACAGGGAGCATGAACACTGAAGCTTTCTTT. The rearrangement uses TRBV5-1 and TRBJ1-1, with 9 bases fitting TRBD1. Trimming at V came to 4 bases and at J to 0 bases, leaving 7 bases not matched to a gene. Looked up from germline, CDR1 is SGHRS and CDR2 is YFSETQ. The CDR3 has 16 amino acids. The complete variable domain, with remaining parts taken from reference TRBV5-1 and TRBJ1-1, reads KAGVTQTPRYLIKTRGQQVTLSCSPISGHRSVSWYQQTPGQGLQFLFEYFSETQRNKGNFPGRFSGRQFSNSRSEMNVSTLELGDSALYLCASSQGTGSMNTEAFFGQGTRLTVV.

Remarks on this clonotype: Being one base from a much bigger clone, this may be a read error. This sequence joins TRBV20-1 and TRBJ2-7, with 7 bases matching TRBD1. Germline lookup yields CDR1 DFQATT and CDR2 SNEGSKA (reference sequence). This CDR3 spans 12 amino acids. The CDR3 spells CGARQGSYEQYF. CDR3 DNA sequence: TGCGGTGCTCGACAGGGCTCCTACGAGCAGTACTTC.

The V and J genes are TRBV15 and TRBJ1-1, with 7 bases fitting TRBD1. V trimming: 4 bases; J trimming: 1 base; junction bases outside the gene matches: 6. The CDR3 is made up of 15 amino acids. Per germline, CDR1 LNHNV and CDR2 YYDKDF (reference sequence). This CDR3 is CATSTSGTENTEAFF. The CDR3 bases are TGTGCCACCAGCACCAGTGGGACAGAGAACACTGAAGCTTTCTTT.

This clonotype was recorded at least ten times. This chain links TRBV29-1 with TRBJ1-2; D is perhaps TRBD1 (5 bases). CDR1 and CDR2 from the germline V gene are SQVTM and ANQGSEA. CDR3 length: 14 amino acids. Between the trimmed V and J ends, which lost 2 bases and 4 bases, there was a span of 14 bases. The CDR3 nucleotides are TGCAGCGTTGAAAGGAAGGACATTTTCTATGGCTACACCTTC. Translating it yields CSVERKDIFYGYTF.

The chain couples TRBV19 to TRBJ2-5, with 10 bases matching TRBD2. The trim removed 4 bases at V and 5 bases at J, leaving 4 bases unmatched. Germline lookup yields CDR1 LNHDA and CDR2 SQIVND (reference sequence). The CDR3 contains 14 residues. This CDR3 is CASSRLAGHETQYF. The CDR3, as DNA: TGTGCCAGTAGTAGACTAGCGGGCCATGAGACCCAGTACTTC.

The table lists this clonotype with many counts. This chain uses TRBV10-3 with TRBJ2-5, with 9 bases identical to TRBD1. This CDR3 is 15 amino acids long. The germline gives CDR1 ENHRY, CDR2 SYGVKD. J was trimmed by 0 bases and V by 7 bases; bases with no gene match: 6. The CDR3 nucleotides are TGTGCCATCAATCCGGGACAGGGATACCAAGAGACCCAGTACTTC. Translation gives CAINPGQGYQETQYF.

This clonotype was counted ten times or more. The chain combines TRBV7-9 with TRBJ2-5, with 10 bases matching TRBD2. Per germline, CDR1 SEHNR and CDR2 FQNEAQ (reference sequence). The CDR3 runs 17 residues. Trimming cost V 3 bases and J 2 bases; bases outside gene matches: 9. The CDR3 DNA reads as TGTGCCAGCAGCTTCGATAAGCGGGGGGGCCGACAAGAGACCCAGTACTTC. This sequence encodes CASSFDKRGGRQETQYF.

This clonotype was seen only once. One junction end does not reproduce the germline sequence, and a read error may be involved. V is TRBV27 and J is TRBJ2-5; 7 nucleotides agree with TRBD1. Germline V gives CDR1 MNHEY, CDR2 SMNVEV (reference sequence). CDR3 size: 13 residues. The CDR3 DNA reads TGTGCCAGCAGTGTGACAGGGTTAGAGGCCCAGTACTTC. Its translation: CASSVTGLEAQYF.

The rearrangement uses TRBV7-9 and TRBJ2-2; D unresolved. Per the germline V gene, CDR1 is SEHNR and CDR2 is FQNEAQ (reference sequence). Trimming took 4 bases from V and 0 from J, leaving 9 bases between them. The CDR3 contains 15 residues. CDR3 in DNA: TGTGCCAGCAGCTCCTTGTTCGCGAACACCGGGGAGCTGTTTTTT. Protein product: CASSSLFANTGELFF. The whole variable domain, filled in from reference TRBV7-9 and TRBJ2-2, reads DTGVSQNPRHKITKRGQNVTFRCDPISEHNRLYWYRQTLGQGPEFLTYFQNEAQLEKSRLLSDRFSAERPKGSFSTLEIQRTEQGDSAMYLCASSSLFANTGELFFGEGSRLTVL.